This T cell receptor beta chain was found in a study of T cell repertoires in cytomegalovirus infection. The wider study: Recently identified HLA-C-restricted CMV epitopes were used, and well-studied HLA-B-restricted CMV epitopes were used as well. It can be stated that public TCR beta signatures indicated CMV infection as well as a matching HLA type.

The ends lost 2 bases at V and 2 bases at J; junction bases unmatched: 13. Germline V gene lookup returns CDR1 LNHDA and CDR2 SQIVND (reference sequence). This CDR3 region has 18 residues. Study-wide results and caveats: Cumulative public TCR beta family frequency identified carriers of CMV plus the relevant HLA. Ex vivo, HLA-C-restricted CMV-specific TCR beta clonotypes prevailed over the rest of the response.

This clonotype was observed a few times. The antigen is unknown. TCRdb recomputed calls from the reads with MiXCR, one row per CDR3 protein. The sample has about 920,000 distinct CDR3 sequences; under 40% are singletons. V and J are TRBV19 and TRBJ2-3, with TRBD1 identical over 7 bases. The TCR was taken from a human donor in good health (CMV status not recorded). Some clones in this sample may be carry-over from other donors' samples. The material was cultured CD8+ T cells from PBMCs, obtained from culture after CMV antigen stimulation. The CDR3 DNA reads as TGTGCCAGTAGTATATCCGTTCGGGACAGACTCAACACAGATACGCAGTATTTT. The encoded protein is CASSISVRDRLNTDTQYF.